This T cell receptor (beta chain) was documented in a study of blood T cell repertoires in COVID-19. The protocol was immunoSEQ multiplex PCR, while the TCRdb copy is restricted to in-frame clones and leaves out a portion. The sample includes 80,000 to 90,000 clones, under 85% of them seen just once. The CDR3 has 13 amino acids. Trimming cost V 3 bases and J 4 bases, with 9 bases left between them. Per germline, CDR1 MNHEY and CDR2 SMNVEV (reference sequence). The sequenced sample consisted of peripheral blood. The TCR comes from a woman in her 70s with acute or convalescent COVID-19. The chain uses TRBV27 and TRBJ1-1; D may be TRBD1 (5 bases). For the CDR3, the DNA is TGTGCCAGCAGTTTTTATCAGGGCACTGAAGCTTTCTTT. Translation: CASSFYQGTEAFF.